These 27 T cell receptor beta chains were all obtained from the same sample, sequenced in a study of blood T cells in healthy people across ages. It was with a sample-barcoded 5' primer and a J-beta primer mix that a second PCR of roughly 7 to 12 cycles was run. TCRdb used MiXCR to reprocess the 5' RACE reads, holding one entry per CDR3 protein. The data show about 640,000 distinct CDR3 sequences, around 54% seen once. The sample consisted of blood. The source of these receptors is a man between 60 and 70 years old in good health.

The chain combines TRBV20-1 with TRBJ2-1; 7 positions match TRBD2. CDR1 is DFQATT and CDR2 is SNEGSKA in the germline V gene (reference sequence). The V and J ends lost 7 bases and 3 bases, in that order; junction bases with no gene match: 6. CDR3 length equals 13 residues. CDR3 DNA sequence: TGCAGTGGGGACTACTTGGGCTACAATGAGCAGTTCTTC. Its protein product is CSGDYLGYNEQFF.

The V call is TRBV3-1, the J call TRBJ2-7; TRBD1 aligns across 10 bases. The CDR3 has 14 residues. The germline CDR1 and CDR2 sequences are LGHDT and YNNKEL (reference sequence). J was trimmed by 5 bases and V by 3 bases; bases with no gene match: 4. CDR3 nucleotides: TGTGCCAGCAGCCAGCGGGACAGGGGCCACGAGCAGTACTTC. Its translation: CASSQRDRGHEQYF.

The chain uses TRBV29-1 and TRBJ1-1; 9 bases map to TRBD1. The germline CDR1 and CDR2 sequences are SQVTM and ANQGSEA. CDR3 length: 16 residues. After removal of 6 bases from V and 4 bases from J, the junction contained 15 bases not matched to a gene. The CDR3, as DNA: TGCAGCGTCGAACCTCGGACAGGGGTCTTGAGCACTGAAGCTTTCTTT. Translated: CSVEPRTGVLSTEAFF.

This clonotype was seen more than once but under ten times. This sequence joins TRBV12-3 or TRBV12-4 and TRBJ1-2; D is possibly TRBD1 (6 bases). Trimming removed 6 bases at V and 0 bases at J, with 14 bases between. This CDR3 has 15 residues. In nucleotides, the CDR3 is TGTGCCAGCAGCCAAACAGGGCTTGCTAACTATGGCTACACCTTC. This gives the protein CASSQTGLANYGYTF.

The chain combines TRBV20-1 with TRBJ2-7, with D perhaps TRBD1 or TRBD2 (5 bases each). V was cut by 3 bases and J by 3 bases, with 15 bases left in between. Germline CDR1 reads DFQATT; CDR2 reads SNEGSKA (reference sequence). The CDR3 extends over 14 amino acids. The CDR3, as DNA: TGCAGTGCTAGCGTCCCTCCAGGGAGCTACGAGCAGTACTTC. Its translation is CSASVPPGSYEQYF.

A few counts support this clonotype. This chain's CDR3 is CASSAQGEYEQFF. The CDR3 nucleotides read TGTGCCAGCAGTGCACAGGGGGAGTATGAGCAGTTCTTC. The chain carries TRBV6-1 and TRBJ2-1, with 8 bases fitting TRBD1. CDR1 MNHNS and CDR2 SASEGT come from the germline V gene. Trimming at V came to 4 bases and at J to 8 bases, leaving 4 bases not matched to a gene. The CDR3 has 13 amino acids.

V and J are TRBV20-1 and TRBJ2-3; possible D gene TRBD1, 7 bases. V was clipped by 5 bases and J by 2 bases, with 20 bases between them. The germline gives CDR1 DFQATT, CDR2 SNEGSKA (reference sequence). The CDR3 is made up of 16 amino acids. As DNA, the CDR3 is TGCAGTGCTGTCCTGCGGGACAGAATATTCACAGATACGCAGTATTTT. Translated: CSAVLRDRIFTDTQYF.

J is TRBJ2-7 and V is TRBV25-1; D unclear. CDR3 size: 15 residues. Germline V CDR1 and CDR2: MGHDK, SYGVNS. V dropped 1 base and J dropped 1 base, with 11 bases sitting between them. CDR3 in DNA: TGTGCCAGCAGTGAATTTACACAGAATTCCTACGAGCAGTACTTC. Translated: CASSEFTQNSYEQYF.

This sequence joins TRBV10-1 and TRBJ2-1; 8 nucleotides line up with TRBD2. Germline CDR1 WNHNN, CDR2 SYGVQD (reference sequence). V dropped 6 bases and J dropped 6; count of bases not matched to a gene: 7. CDR3 length equals 14 residues. The CDR3 reads CASSSSGPPNEQFF. CDR3 DNA: TGCGCCAGCAGCTCTAGCGGGCCCCCCAATGAGCAGTTCTTC.

The CDR3 protein is CASTHRAPYNEQFF. For the CDR3, the DNA is TGTGCCAGCACCCACAGGGCTCCCTACAATGAGCAGTTCTTC. This chain links TRBV6-2 or TRBV6-3 with TRBJ2-1, with D possibly being TRBD1 (6 bases). This CDR3 has 14 residues. V lost 7 bases, J lost 2 bases, and 12 bases lay in between. CDR1 and CDR2 from the germline V gene are MNHEY and SVGEGT.

This clonotype came up once. The rearrangement joins TRBV5-6 to TRBJ2-2, with D perhaps TRBD2 (6 bases). Looked up from germline, CDR1 is SGHDT and CDR2 is YYEEEE. Trimming pared 4 bases from V and 4 bases from J, leaving 14 bases between. The CDR3 runs 15 residues. CDR3 nucleotides: TGTGCCAGCAGCCCGGACTATTGGGGCACCGGGGAGCTGTTTTTT. It specifies CASSPDYWGTGELFF.

The J gene is TRBJ2-5, the V gene TRBV12-3 or TRBV12-4; TRBD1 or TRBD2 may be the D gene (5 bases each). The J call may be in error: the DNA end matches TRBJ2-7 better. This CDR3 comprises 14 residues. The CDR3 loop is CASRLGTPPYEQYF. As DNA, the CDR3 is TGTGCCAGCAGACTCGGGACGCCCCCCTACGAGCAGTACTTC.

Regarding this clonotype: A read error may explain this, as a much larger clone is one base away. The V gene is TRBV6-5, the J gene TRBJ1-2; D might be TRBD1 (5 bases). V dropped 6 bases and J dropped 8 bases, with 13 bases sitting between them. The CDR3 is 12 residues long. Germline values: CDR1 MNHEY, CDR2 SVGAGI. The CDR3 here is CASRWGGEGYTF. DNA for the CDR3: TGTGCCAGCAGGTGGGGAGGGGAAGGCTACACCTTC.

The table lists this clonotype with a few counts. The V and J genes are TRBV11-3 and TRBJ1-1; 9 bases line up with TRBD1. Germline CDR1 reads SGHNT; CDR2 reads YENEEA. V trimming: 5 bases; J trimming: 5 bases; junction bases outside the gene matches: 9. The CDR3 runs to 15 residues. CDR3 DNA sequence: TGTGCCAGCAGCCGGGGACAGGGACCCCAAACTGAAGCTTTCTTT. Encoded protein: CASSRGQGPQTEAFF.

CDR3 residues: CASLPRDRPTDTQYF. DNA for the CDR3: TGTGCCAGCCTACCCCGGGACAGACCCACAGATACGCAGTATTTT. This chain joins TRBV12-3 or TRBV12-4 and TRBJ2-3, with 7 positions matching TRBD1. V lost 8 bases to trimming and J lost 2 bases; unmatched junction nucleotides: 10. The CDR3 has 15 amino acids.

The count of this clonotype is one. This rearrangement joins TRBV6-6 to TRBJ2-5; D possibly corresponds to TRBD2 (6 bases). V was trimmed by 11 bases and J by 2 bases, leaving 15 bases between them. Germline lookup yields CDR1 MNHNY and CDR2 SVGAGI (reference sequence). The CDR3 contains 13 residues. Here the CDR3 DNA reads TGTGCCCACCCGGGAGCAATACAAGAGACCCAGTACTTC. Its translation is CAHPGAIQETQYF.

The chain is built from TRBV6-5 and TRBJ1-2; 8 bases are a match to TRBD1. The CDR3 loop spans 14 amino acids. The junction had 5 bases not matched to a gene; V was cut back by 4 bases and J by 4 bases. Germline CDR1 reads MNHEY; CDR2 reads SVGAGI. DNA of the CDR3: TGTGCCAGCAGTTGGACAGGGAAGGGCTATGGCTACACCTTC. Encoded protein: CASSWTGKGYGYTF.

In its sample, this clonotype was seen a few times. V usage is TRBV5-1 and J usage is TRBJ2-7; 10 nucleotides match TRBD1. CDR3 length: 14 amino acids. Germline V gene data show CDR1 as SGHRS and CDR2 as YFSETQ. With V trimmed by 4 bases and J by 6 bases, 7 bases remained unmatched. The CDR3 sequence: CASSLPGQGTEQYF. The CDR3 DNA follows: TGCGCCAGCAGCCTGCCGGGACAGGGGACCGAGCAGTACTTC.

The CDR3 coding sequence is TGCAGCGTTCCGACAGGAAACCAAGAGACCCAGTACTTC. Translating it yields CSVPTGNQETQYF. This chain links TRBV29-1 with TRBJ2-5; perhaps TRBD1 as D (6 bases). Germline-derived CDR1 and CDR2 are SQVTM and ANQGSEA. The CDR3 has 13 residues. V was trimmed by 5 bases and J by 0 bases, leaving 10 bases between them.

The V and J genes are TRBV7-2 and TRBJ2-4; D is perhaps TRBD2 (5 bases). The V gene lost 5 bases and the J gene lost 1 base, with 18 bases spanning the gap. The germline CDR1 and CDR2 sequences are SGHTA and FQGNSA. The CDR3 loop spans 17 amino acids. The CDR3 protein is CASSLRSGYGAKNIQYF. The CDR3 nucleotides are TGTGCCAGCAGCCTAAGGTCGGGGTACGGTGCCAAAAACATTCAGTACTTC. Based on the CDR3 plus reference TRBV7-2 and TRBJ2-4, the full variable domain is GAGVSQSPSNKVTEKGKDVELRCDPISGHTALYWYRQSLGQGLEFLIYFQGNSAPDKSGLPSDRFSAERTGGSVSTLTIQRTQQEDSAVYLCASSLRSGYGAKNIQYFGAGTRLSVL.

This clonotype turned up a few times. This sequence joins TRBV6-5 and TRBJ2-7; tentative D call: TRBD2 (5 bases). V was pared by 5 bases and J by 6 bases, with 20 bases between. Germline-derived CDR1 and CDR2 are MNHEY and SVGAGI. This CDR3 contains 15 residues. CDR3 in amino acids: CASSPRASIIGEQYF. CDR3 DNA sequence: TGTGCCAGCAGTCCCCGGGCTAGCATTATCGGCGAGCAGTACTTC.

V and J are TRBV14 and TRBJ2-2; a possible D gene is TRBD1 (6 bases). Per the germline V gene, CDR1 is SGHDN and CDR2 is FVKESK. The CDR3 totals 18 residues. Between the trimmed V and J ends, which lost 0 bases and 5 bases, there was a span of 19 bases. The CDR3 loop is CASSQDPPHFRGTGELFF. The CDR3 DNA reads as TGTGCCAGCAGCCAAGATCCCCCTCATTTCAGGGGAACCGGGGAGCTGTTTTTT. The complete variable domain, with remaining parts taken from reference TRBV14 and TRBJ2-2, reads EAGVTQFPSHSVIEKGQTVTLRCDPISGHDNLYWYRRVMGKEIKFLLHFVKESKQDESGMPNNRFLAERTGGTYSTLKVQPAELEDSGVYFCASSQDPPHFRGTGELFFGEGSRLTVL.

The rearrangement links TRBV29-1 to TRBJ2-1, with 9 bases aligning to TRBD1. TRBJ2-7 matches the DNA end more closely, so the J call is doubtful. The CDR3 has 14 amino acids. The V gene's germline CDR1 is SQVTM and CDR2 ANQGSEA. This CDR3 is CSVGTGSSYNEQYF. DNA of the CDR3: TGCAGCGTCGGGACAGGGAGCTCCTACAATGAGCAGTACTTC.

This clonotype was counted a few times. The chain links TRBV15 to TRBJ2-7, with D perhaps matching TRBD2 (5 bases). The better agreement between TRBJ2-5 and the DNA end casts doubt on the J call. From germline, CDR1 is LNHNV and CDR2 YYDKDF (reference sequence). CDR3 length: 14 residues. CDR3 sequence (DNA): TGTGCCACCAGCAGAGATCGGACTGAGGAGACCCAGTACTTC. This codes for CATSRDRTEETQYF.

This clonotype turned up a few times. This chain uses TRBV12-3 or TRBV12-4 with TRBJ2-7; D gene unclear. The V and J ends lost 5 bases and 4 bases respectively, with 9 bases between them. The CDR3 runs to 12 residues. The CDR3 coding sequence is TGTGCCAGCAGTCCCGGGCGTTACGAGCAGTACTTC. As protein: CASSPGRYEQYF.

The count of this clonotype is one. The gene calls are TRBV6-2 or TRBV6-3 and TRBJ1-6, with 11 bases fitting TRBD1. This CDR3 contains 15 residues. Germline-derived CDR1 and CDR2 are MNHEY and SVGEGT. With 10 bases clipped from V and 7 bases from J, the junction kept 9 bases outside the gene matches. Written as DNA, the CDR3 is TGTGCCACCGGGAACTGGGACAGGGGGAATTCACCCCTCCACTTT. It translates to CATGNWDRGNSPLHF.

The chain links TRBV3-1 to TRBJ2-4; D call uncertain. The J call could be wrong; TRBJ2-5 is a better fit for the DNA end. CDR1 LGHDT and CDR2 YNNKEL come from the germline V gene (reference sequence). This CDR3 comprises 15 residues. CDR3 bases: TGTGCCAGCAGCCCCGGACCTAGTCGTCCCGAGACCCAGTACTTC. It codes for CASSPGPSRPETQYF.